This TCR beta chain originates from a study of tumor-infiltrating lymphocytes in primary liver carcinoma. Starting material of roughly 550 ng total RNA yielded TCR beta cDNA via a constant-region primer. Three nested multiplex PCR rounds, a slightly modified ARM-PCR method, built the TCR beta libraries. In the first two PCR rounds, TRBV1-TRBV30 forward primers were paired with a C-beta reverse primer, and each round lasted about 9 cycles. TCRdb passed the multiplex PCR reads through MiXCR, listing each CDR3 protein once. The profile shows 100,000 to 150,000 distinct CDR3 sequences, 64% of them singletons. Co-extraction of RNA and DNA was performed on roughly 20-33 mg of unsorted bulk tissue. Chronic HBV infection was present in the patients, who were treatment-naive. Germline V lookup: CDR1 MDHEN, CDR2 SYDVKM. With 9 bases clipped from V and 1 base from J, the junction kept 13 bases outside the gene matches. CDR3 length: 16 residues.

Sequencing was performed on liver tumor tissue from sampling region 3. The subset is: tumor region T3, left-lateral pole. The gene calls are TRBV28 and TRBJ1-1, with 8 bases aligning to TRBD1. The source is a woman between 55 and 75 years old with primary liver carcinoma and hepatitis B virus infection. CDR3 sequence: CARSIQGAGENTEAFF. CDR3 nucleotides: TGTGCCAGGAGCATCCAGGGGGCGGGGGAGAACACTGAAGCTTTCTTT.